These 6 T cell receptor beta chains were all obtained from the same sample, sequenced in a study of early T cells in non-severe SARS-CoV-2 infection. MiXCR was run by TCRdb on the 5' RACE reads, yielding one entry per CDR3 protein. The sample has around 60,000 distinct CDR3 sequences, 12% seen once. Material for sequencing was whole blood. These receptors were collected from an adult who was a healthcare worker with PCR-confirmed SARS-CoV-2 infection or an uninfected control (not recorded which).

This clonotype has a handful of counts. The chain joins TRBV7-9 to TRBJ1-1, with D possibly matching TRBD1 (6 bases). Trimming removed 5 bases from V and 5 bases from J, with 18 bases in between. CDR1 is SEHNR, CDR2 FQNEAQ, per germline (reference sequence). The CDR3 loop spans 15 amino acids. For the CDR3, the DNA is TGTGCCAGCAGCCTGATGGGACACTCGGGGACTGAAGCTTTCTTT. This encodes CASSLMGHSGTEAFF. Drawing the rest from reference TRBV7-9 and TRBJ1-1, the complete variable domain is DTGVSQNPRHKITKRGQNVTFRCDPISEHNRLYWYRQTLGQGPEFLTYFQNEAQLEKSRLLSDRFSAERPKGSFSTLEIQRTEQGDSAMYLCASSLMGHSGTEAFFGQGTRLTVV.

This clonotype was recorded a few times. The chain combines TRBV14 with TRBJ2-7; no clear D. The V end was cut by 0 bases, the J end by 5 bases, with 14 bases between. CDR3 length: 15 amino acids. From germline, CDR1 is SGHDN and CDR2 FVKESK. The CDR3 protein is CASSQEAGFGNEQYF. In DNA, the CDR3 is TGTGCCAGCAGCCAAGAAGCCGGGTTTGGGAACGAGCAGTACTTC.

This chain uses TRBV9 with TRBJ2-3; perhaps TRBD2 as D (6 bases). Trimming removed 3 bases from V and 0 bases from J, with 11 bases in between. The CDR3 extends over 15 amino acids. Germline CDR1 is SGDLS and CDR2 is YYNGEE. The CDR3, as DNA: TGTGCCAGCAGCGATAGCGGCCTAAGCACAGATACGCAGTATTTT. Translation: CASSDSGLSTDTQYF.

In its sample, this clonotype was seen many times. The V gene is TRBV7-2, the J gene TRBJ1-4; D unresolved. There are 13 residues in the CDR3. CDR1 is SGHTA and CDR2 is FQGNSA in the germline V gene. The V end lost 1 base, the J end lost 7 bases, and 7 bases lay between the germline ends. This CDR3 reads CASSLDPGEKLFF. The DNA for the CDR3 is TGTGCCAGCAGCTTAGATCCCGGTGAAAAACTGTTTTTT.

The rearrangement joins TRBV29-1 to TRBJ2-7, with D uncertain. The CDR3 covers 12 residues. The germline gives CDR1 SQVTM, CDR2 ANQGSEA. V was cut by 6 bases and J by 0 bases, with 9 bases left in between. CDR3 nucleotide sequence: TGCAGCGTCCTCGACACCTCCTACGAGCAGTACTTC. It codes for CSVLDTSYEQYF.

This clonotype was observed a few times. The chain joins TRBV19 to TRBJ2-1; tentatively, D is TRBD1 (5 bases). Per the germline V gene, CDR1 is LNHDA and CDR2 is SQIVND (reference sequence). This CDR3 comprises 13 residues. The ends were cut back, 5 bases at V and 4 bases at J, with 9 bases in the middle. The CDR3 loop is CASSATAYNEQFF. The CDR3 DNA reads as TGTGCCAGTAGTGCGACAGCTTACAATGAGCAGTTCTTC. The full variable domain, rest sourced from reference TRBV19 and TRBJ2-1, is DGGITQSPKYLFRKEGQNVTLSCEQNLNHDAMYWYRQDPGQGLRLIYYSQIVNDFQKGDIAEGYSVSREKKESFPLTVTSAQKNPTAFYLCASSATAYNEQFFGPGTRLTVL.